Listed below are T cell receptor beta chains from one sample, sequenced in a study of blood T cell repertoires in COVID-19. The table came from immunoSEQ multiplex PCR; TCRdb's copy has only in-frame clones and leaves some out. The repertoire has a few hundred thousand clones, 75% to 90% of them found once; the top ten carry 5% to 6%. The sample consisted of PBMCs or T cells enriched from blood (not recorded which). The receptor set was obtained from a woman aged 45-65 years who had recovered from COVID-19. CDR3s include the opening cysteine and the closing phenylalanine or tryptophan. The order of the fields is V gene, J gene, CDR3 length, D gene, clone size, CDR3 protein, CDR3 DNA. D genes are given only for firm matches. Expanded clones get a size class; other rows say once, few or many, or leave the size out.

TRBV10-3	TRBJ1-2	14	.	.	CAISGEGVNYGYTF	TGTGCCATCAGTGGGGAAGGGGTTAACTATGGCTACACCTTC
TRBV19	TRBJ1-5	12	.	.	CASTGVNQPQHF	TGTGCCAGTACAGGGGTCAATCAGCCCCAGCATTTT
TRBV27	TRBJ1-6	16	.	.	CASRGGSGSYNSPLHF	TGTGCCAGCAGGGGGGGGTCGGGCTCCTATAATTCACCCCTCCACTTT
TRBV30	TRBJ2-7	15	.	.	CAWRTSGYLTYEQYF	TGTGCCTGGAGAACTTCGGGGTATCTGACCTACGAGCAGTACTTC
TRBV30	TRBJ2-3	13	.	.	CAWSSRYTDTQYF	TGTGCCTGGAGTTCCCGGTACACAGATACGCAGTATTTT
TRBV11-3	TRBJ1-1	14	.	.	CASSLQGGSAEAFF	TGTGCCAGCAGCTTACAGGGTGGTTCCGCTGAAGCTTTCTTT
TRBV5-6	TRBJ1-5	13	.	.	CASSSGSNQPQHF	TGTGCCAGCAGCTCCGGTAGCAATCAGCCCCAGCATTTT
TRBV2	TRBJ2-2	15	.	.	CASSGLAANTGELFF	TGTGCCAGCAGTGGTTTAGCGGCAAACACCGGGGAGCTGTTTTTT
TRBV11-2	TRBJ2-1	15	TRBD2	.	CASSLGLAAPGEQFF	TGTGCCAGCAGCTTAGGACTAGCGGCTCCGGGGGAGCAGTTCTTC
TRBV6-1	TRBJ1-2	17	.	.	CASSEGAQRTSNYGYTF	TGTGCCAGCAGTGAGGGGGCGCAGAGAACATCTAACTATGGCTACACCTTC
TRBV7-2	TRBJ2-7	16	TRBD2	.	CASSLALTAGVYEQYF	TGTGCCAGCAGCTTAGCTCTTACAGCGGGGGTCTACGAGCAGTACTTC
TRBV30	TRBJ1-6	13	.	.	CAWNGGLNSPLHF	TGTGCCTGGAATGGGGGACTGAATTCACCCCTCCACTTT
TRBV29-1	TRBJ1-2	14	TRBD1	.	CSVIAQGDFGGYTF	TGCAGCGTTATCGCTCAGGGGGATTTTGGTGGCTACACCTTC
TRBV2	TRBJ1-2	15	.	.	CASSGTRTANYGYTF	TGTGCCAGCAGTGGAACAAGGACAGCTAACTATGGCTACACCTTC
TRBV6-5	TRBJ1-5	15	TRBD1	.	CASSGTAYSNQPQHF	TGTGCCAGCAGCGGGACAGCTTATAGCAATCAGCCCCAGCATTTT
TRBV12-3/TRBV12-4	TRBJ2-1	13	.	.	CASKRAFSDEQFF	TGTGCCAGCAAGAGGGCCTTTTCGGATGAGCAGTTCTTC
TRBV6-5	TRBJ2-3	15	TRBD2	.	CASSPPGRGGDTQYF	TGTGCCAGCAGCCCCCCGGGGAGGGGTGGAGATACGCAGTATTTT
TRBV7-3	TRBJ1-1	15	.	.	CASSQINRVGSEAFF	TGTGCCAGCAGCCAGATAAACAGGGTCGGCTCTGAAGCTTTCTTT
TRBV7-3	TRBJ2-2	15	TRBD1	.	CASSSLGQGAGELFF	TGTGCCAGCAGCTCGTTGGGACAGGGGGCCGGGGAGCTGTTTTTT
TRBV5-4	TRBJ1-2	17	TRBD1	.	CASSLGAGGQGNYGYTF	TGTGCCAGCAGCTTGGGGGCAGGGGGCCAAGGGAACTATGGCTACACCTTC
TRBV27	TRBJ1-5	12	.	.	CASSSQGQPQHF	TGTGCCAGCAGTTCACAGGGCCAGCCCCAGCATTTT
TRBV2	TRBJ2-3	13	.	.	CASNPGTSDTQYF	TGTGCCAGCAACCCTGGGACTTCTGATACGCAGTATTTT
TRBV10-3	TRBJ1-1	15	TRBD1	few	CAISGPGQGKTEAFF	TGTGCCATCAGTGGACCGGGACAGGGAAAGACTGAAGCTTTCTTT
TRBV5-1	TRBJ1-6	14	.	.	CASSLGQLDSPLHF	TGCGCCAGCAGCTTAGGACAGCTTGATTCACCCCTCCACTTT
TRBV30	TRBJ2-7	11	.	once	CALQWGDEQYF	TGTGCCTTACAGTGGGGCGACGAGCAGTACTTC
TRBV11-3	TRBJ2-3	15	TRBD2	once	CASSFGGSVADTQYF	TGTGCCAGCAGCTTTGGCGGGAGTGTCGCAGATACGCAGTATTTT
TRBV5-1	TRBJ2-5	14	TRBD1	.	CASSLPDRGETQYF	TGCGCCAGCAGCCTACCGGACAGGGGAGAGACCCAGTACTTC
TRBV4-1	TRBJ2-1	16	.	.	CASSQEEVAAKNEQFF	TGCGCCAGCAGCCAAGAGGAGGTAGCGGCCAAAAATGAGCAGTTCTTC
TRBV7-2	TRBJ2-2	18	.	.	CASSPRGVGAKRTGELFF	TGTGCCAGCAGCCCCCGGGGGGTGGGGGCCAAGCGCACCGGGGAGCTGTTTTTT
TRBV7-2	TRBJ2-1	15	.	.	CASSSQRGSYNEQFF	TGTGCCAGCAGCTCTCAACGGGGGAGCTACAATGAGCAGTTCTTC
TRBV19	TRBJ1-5	16	TRBD1	once	CASSIPRTGIWQPQHF	TGTGCCAGTAGTATCCCGAGGACAGGGATTTGGCAGCCCCAGCATTTT
TRBV7-2	TRBJ1-2	14	TRBD1	.	CASSSWDRNMGYTF	TGTGCCAGCAGCTCTTGGGACAGAAATATGGGCTACACCTTC
TRBV5-8	TRBJ1-2	15	.	few	CASSLGGLQDYGYTF	TGTGCCAGCAGCTTGGGTGGCCTCCAGGACTATGGCTACACCTTC
TRBV9	TRBJ2-2	13	.	.	CASSVDGGGELFF	TGTGCCAGCAGCGTAGACGGAGGCGGGGAGCTGTTTTTT
TRBV4-1	TRBJ2-1	18	TRBD1	.	CASSQGLTGTGTYNEQFF	TGCGCCAGCAGCCAAGGCCTGACCGGGACAGGGACCTACAATGAGCAGTTCTTC
TRBV20-1	TRBJ2-7	15	TRBD2	.	CSASRSGGKTYEQYF	TGCAGTGCTAGTAGGTCGGGAGGCAAAACCTACGAGCAGTACTTC
TRBV14	TRBJ1-4	15	.	.	CASSQYGQFNEKLFF	TGTGCCAGCAGCCAATACGGACAGTTTAATGAAAAACTGTTTTTT
TRBV27	TRBJ2-7	14	.	.	CASSTRQASYEQYF	TGTGCCAGCAGTACACGACAGGCCTCCTACGAGCAGTACTTC
TRBV19	TRBJ1-6	16	.	.	CASSVTGPDYNSPLHF	TGTGCCAGTAGTGTAACAGGGCCGGATTATAATTCACCCCTCCACTTT